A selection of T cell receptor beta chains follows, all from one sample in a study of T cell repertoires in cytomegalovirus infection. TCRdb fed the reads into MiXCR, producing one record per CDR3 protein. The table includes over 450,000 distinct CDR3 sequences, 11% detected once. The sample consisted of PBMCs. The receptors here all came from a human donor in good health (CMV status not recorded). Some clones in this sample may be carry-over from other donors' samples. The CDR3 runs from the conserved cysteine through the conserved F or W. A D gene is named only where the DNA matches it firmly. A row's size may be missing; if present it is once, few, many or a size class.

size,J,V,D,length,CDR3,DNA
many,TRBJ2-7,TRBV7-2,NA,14,CASSLAGGPYEQYF,TGTGCCAGCAGCTTAGCGGGGGGGCCCTACGAGCAGTACTTC
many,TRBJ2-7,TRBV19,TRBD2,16,CASSLSGLAGTYEQYF,TGTGCCAGTAGTCTCTCGGGACTAGCGGGGACCTACGAGCAGTACTTC
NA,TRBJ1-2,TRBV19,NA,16,CASRWGATGTNYGYTF,TGTGCCAGTAGATGGGGGGCGACAGGAACAAACTATGGCTACACCTTC
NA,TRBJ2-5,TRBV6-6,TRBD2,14,CASSYRGGQETQYF,TGTGCCAGCAGCTACCGGGGGGGCCAAGAGACCCAGTACTTC
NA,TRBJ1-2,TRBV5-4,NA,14,CASSLVAAGFGYTF,TGTGCCAGCAGCTTGGTCGCCGCGGGGTTCGGCTACACCTTC
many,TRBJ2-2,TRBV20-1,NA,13,CSARDQGTGELFF,TGCAGTGCTAGAGATCAGGGCACCGGGGAGCTGTTTTTT
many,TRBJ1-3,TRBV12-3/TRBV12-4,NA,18,CASSVLLMTGTVGNTIYF,TGTGCCAGCAGTGTCCTGCTAATGACCGGAACCGTCGGAAACACCATATATTTT
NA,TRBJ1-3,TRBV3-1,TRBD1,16,CASSQYRGRGGNTMYF,TGTGCCAGCAGCCAATACAGGGGCCGTGGTGGAAACACCATGTATTTT
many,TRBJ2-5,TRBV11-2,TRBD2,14,CASSATSGGGTQYF,TGTGCCAGCAGCGCGACTAGCGGGGGCGGGACCCAGTACTTC
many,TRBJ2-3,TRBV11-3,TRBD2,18,CASSPYSGLAGGTDTQYF,TGTGCCAGCAGCCCCTATTCGGGTCTGGCGGGAGGCACAGATACGCAGTATTTT